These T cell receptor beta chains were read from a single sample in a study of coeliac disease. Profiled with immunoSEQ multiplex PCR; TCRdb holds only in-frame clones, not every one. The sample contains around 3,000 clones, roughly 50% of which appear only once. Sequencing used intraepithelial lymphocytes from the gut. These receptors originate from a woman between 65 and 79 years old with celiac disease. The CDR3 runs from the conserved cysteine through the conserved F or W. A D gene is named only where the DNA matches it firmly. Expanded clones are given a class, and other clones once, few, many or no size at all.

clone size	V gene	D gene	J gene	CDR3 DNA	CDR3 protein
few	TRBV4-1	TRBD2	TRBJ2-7	TGCGCCAGCAGCCAGACTAGCGGGGCAATCTACGAGCAGTACTTC	CASSQTSGAIYEQYF
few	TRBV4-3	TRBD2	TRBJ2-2	TGCGCCAGCAGCCAAGTGGGTCCTGGACTAGCGGGGGGGCCAGACACCGGGGAGCTGTTTTTT	CASSQVGPGLAGGPDTGELFF
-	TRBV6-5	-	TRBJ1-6	TGTGCCAGCAGTTTAGACCGGGACACCATTTCCCCCCTCCACTTT	CASSLDRDTISPLHF
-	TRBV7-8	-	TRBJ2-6	TGTGCCAGCAGCCTGCGACACCCACAAAGTCGGGCCAACGTCCTGACTTTC	CASSLRHPQSRANVLTF
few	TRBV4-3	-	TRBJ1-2	TGCGCCAGCAGCCAAGATCTAGCCTGGTCCTTTGGAGACTATGGCTACACCTTC	CASSQDLAWSFGDYGYTF
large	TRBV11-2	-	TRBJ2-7	TGTGCCAGCAGCTTCCCCACGGGATTTTCCTACGAGCAGTACTTC	CASSFPTGFSYEQYF
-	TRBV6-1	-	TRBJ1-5	TGTGCCAGCCTGAAAGGACTCAATAGCAATCAGCCCCAGCATTTT	CASLKGLNSNQPQHF
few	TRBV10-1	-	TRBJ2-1	TGCGCCAGCCGAGGGAGCTCCTACAATGAGCAGTTCTTC	CASRGSSYNEQFF
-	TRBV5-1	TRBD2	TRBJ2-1	TGCGCCAGCAGCTTGGCCCTCCTTGGACTAGCGGGGGGGGGATCCTACAATGAGCAGTTCTTC	CASSLALLGLAGGGSYNEQFF
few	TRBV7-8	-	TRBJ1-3	TGTGCCAGCAGCTTAGGCAGCTCTGGAAACACCATATATTTT	CASSLGSSGNTIYF
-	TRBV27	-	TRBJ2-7	TGTGCCAGCAGTGCAGGGGTGGGCGAGCAGTACTTC	CASSAGVGEQYF
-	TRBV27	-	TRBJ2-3	TGTGCCAGCAGTCAGGGAATTACAGATACGCAGTATTTT	CASSQGITDTQYF
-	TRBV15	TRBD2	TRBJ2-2	TGTGCCACCAGCAGGACTAGCGGGGGGATCACCGGGGAGCTGTTTTTT	CATSRTSGGITGELFF
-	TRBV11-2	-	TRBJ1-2	TGTGCCAGCAGCTTAGGTGGGGCTTTCCCCTATGGCTACACCTTC	CASSLGGAFPYGYTF
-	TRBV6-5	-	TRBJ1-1	TGTGCCAGCAGTTACGGCAGGGCGGACACTGAAGCTTTCTTT	CASSYGRADTEAFF
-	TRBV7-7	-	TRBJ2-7	TGTGCCAGCAGCTTAGCGCAGGGTCCCTACGAGCAGTACTTC	CASSLAQGPYEQYF
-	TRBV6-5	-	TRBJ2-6	TGTGCCAGCAGCCCTATCGGGGCCAACGTCCTGACTTTC	CASSPIGANVLTF
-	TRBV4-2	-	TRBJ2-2	TGTGCCAGCAGCCCCCTGGGAGGGAACACCGGGGAGCTGTTTTTT	CASSPLGGNTGELFF
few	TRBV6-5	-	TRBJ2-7	TGTGCCAGCAGTACCCGAACAAGCGAGCAGTACTTC	CASSTRTSEQYF
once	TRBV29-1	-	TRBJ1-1	TGCAGCGTTGAAACTCGGGAGAACACTGAAGCTTTCTTT	CSVETRENTEAFF
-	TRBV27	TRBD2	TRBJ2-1	TGTGCCAGCAGTTTATCCGCGGGGGAAATCGATGAGCAGTTCTTC	CASSLSAGEIDEQFF
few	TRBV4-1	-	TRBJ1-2	TGCGCCAGCAGCCAAGAGCTGGGGCTTCCGGGAGGCTATGGCTACACCTTC	CASSQELGLPGGYGYTF